This T cell receptor (beta chain) is drawn from a study of T cells in Graves' hyperthyroidism and ophthalmopathy. Across the study: Blood from the periphery was taken at initial diagnosis, before any treatment.

This CDR3 is built from 18 residues. Germline V gives CDR1 SGHNT, CDR2 YYREEE (reference sequence). The V and J ends lost 4 bases and 1 base, in that order; junction bases with no gene match: 8. RNA transcripts yielded amplified TCR beta CDR3 regions. Carried out on the TCR CDR3, a first-round RT-PCR used the HTBI primer set. TCRdb processed the multiplex PCR reads anew with MiXCR; each CDR3 protein has one entry. The sample has about 720,000 distinct CDR3 sequences; roughly a sixth are singletons. Blood was obtained at the first hyperthyroidism diagnosis, which preceded any ophthalmopathy symptoms. The TCR originated in a woman in her forties or fifties with Graves' hyperthyroidism that later progressed to Graves' ophthalmopathy. The J gene is TRBJ2-3, the V gene TRBV5-4; 14 bases fit TRBD2. Sequenced: blood. In nucleotides, the CDR3 is TGTGCCAGCAGCCCCAGACTAGCGGGGGGGCTTGGCACAGATACGCAGTATTTT. This gives the protein CASSPRLAGGLGTDTQYF.